This T cell receptor beta chain was identified in a study of T cells in Graves' hyperthyroidism and ophthalmopathy (dated by TCRdb to the late 2010s). A note on the overall study: Peripheral blood samples were taken at the time of initial diagnosis, prior to any treatment. After sampling, hyperthyroidism patients received methimazole starting at 30 mg daily, and ophthalmopathy patients received high-dose intravenous methylprednisolone. The paper describes TCR Vbeta CDR3 sequencing of 140 or so peripheral blood samples, made up of around 41 ophthalmopathy patients, around 78 hyperthyroidism patients and roughly 17 progressor patients. Whether ophthalmopathy could be predicted prospectively was tested in an independent validation cohort made up of 18 hyperthyroidism patients plus 17 patients who later progressed to ophthalmopathy. A discovery cohort of fewer than 110 patients, 43 with Graves' ophthalmopathy and 55 to 60 with stable Graves' hyperthyroidism, was used to find distinguishing TCR V-J signatures. The roughly 100 discovery patients were randomly divided into training and test sets at a 7:3 ratio. Thyroid tissue and blood T-cell repertoires from six Graves' hyperthyroidism patients were also compared in the study.

The paper as a whole reports these results and caveats: No statistical method was used to set the sample size in advance, and investigators knew the group allocation. Most expanded thyroid clonotypes (frequency above 0.001) were also detected in blood, suggesting blood repertoires may reflect thyroid immune responses. A model built on a 13 V-J signature distinguished ophthalmopathy from stable hyperthyroidism, reaching around 88% sensitivity and about 81% specificity in cross-validation and 80%/75% in testing. In validation, progression to ophthalmopathy was predicted by the model with around 71% sensitivity and 72.22% specificity, a median of about 6 months before onset.

In the ophthalmopathy patients, disease was moderately to severely active, with a Clinical Activity Score of 3 or more, a NOSPECS grade of 4 or more, and a duration of less than 3 months. Patients with uncontrolled infections, other autoimmune diseases, pregnancy or lactation were excluded. Diagnoses relied on clinical symptoms, serum thyroxine and TRAb, thyroid ultrasound and orbital computed tomography. PBMCs were isolated from around 10 ml of fresh peripheral blood by Ficoll-Paque density gradient centrifugation. Trizol reagent was used to extract total RNA, and RNA quality was then checked on an Agilent 2100 Bioanalyzer. TCR beta CDR3 regions were amplified from RNA transcripts. A first-round RT-PCR of the TCR CDR3 used the HTBI primer set with the Qiagen OneStep RT-PCR kit. The libraries were constructed in a second round of multiplex PCR and then size-selected and purified. Paired-end sequencing of the libraries was performed with 100 bp reads on an Illumina HiSeq2000. On the authors' methods: SOAPnuke was used to process the raw data, throwing out any read that contained adapters or uncalled bases, had a mean Phred below 15, or lacked an exact constant-primer or identifier match. High-quality paired reads were merged with COPE v1.2.5, and unique nucleotide sequences were defined as clonotypes. MiTCR v1.1 was used to align clonotypes to the IMGT TRBV, TRBD and TRBJ reference segments. The analysis was restricted to V-J combinations with a frequency above 0.0001, which together covered just over 99% of the repertoires. The TCS score was defined as the ratio of F50 (clonal expansion) to E x V (chaos), calculated using BLOSUM62-based TCRdist between CDR3 peptides within each V-J. Welch's t-statistics and random forest reduced several hundred V-J features to 13, which were used in a naive Bayes classifier (R e1071). TCRdb passed the public sequencing reads through fastp at Q25 and MiXCR, retaining productive beta sequences. Each CDR3 protein appears once, grouped with its most common genes and DNA. The authors' filters were not applied to this entry. This sample gives fewer than 450,000 distinct CDR3 sequences in total; over 12% of them show up just once. The top ten clonotypes cover roughly 19% of the sample.

The CDR3 starts with the cysteine, ends with the phenylalanine, and has 15 residues. The entry retains the CDR3 DNA only, 45 bases that are in frame from base 1. CDR1 is given as SGHAT and CDR2 as FQNNGV, both from the germline V gene. V loses 5 bases at its end and J loses 5 bases; junction bases beyond the gene matches: 10. For this clonotype: Its antigen remains undetermined. Qualities for individual bases were not recorded, and no much larger clone is one base off.

The sample taken for sequencing was blood. This TCR came from a woman aged 55-69 years with Graves' ophthalmopathy. The chain joins TRBV11-2 to TRBJ2-5; the junction holds 8 bases that match TRBD2. The nucleotide sequence reads as follows: TGTGCCAGCAGCCAGGGTGCGGGGGGCGGTGAGACCCAGTACTTC. The translation is CASSQGAGGGETQYF.